This T cell receptor beta chain comes out of a study of CD8 T cells in Susac syndrome. Turning to the study itself: Patients with Susac syndrome were therapy-naive, on corticosteroids, or on intravenous immunoglobulin alone at blood draw. Study-level findings and limits: The study admitted that it had a relatively small number of individuals in its TCR sequencing and HLA analysis.

Remarks on this clonotype: Its antigen is not identified.

Under recently defined diagnostic criteria, the patients with Susac syndrome qualified as having definite or probable disease. The CDR3 length is 12 residues. Trimming took 3 bases from V and 4 from J, leaving 4 bases between them. The germline V gene has CDR1 MGHDK and CDR2 SYGVNS. An amount of RNA that ranged from about 0.45 to 1 ug was reverse transcribed with random hexamers. TCRdb analysed the immunoSEQ multiplex PCR reads with MiXCR anew, one entry per CDR3 protein. The sample has tens of thousands of distinct CDR3 sequences; about 95% are singletons. The J gene is TRBJ1-3, the V gene TRBV25-1; D is undetermined. Sequencing was carried out using CD8+ T cells from PBMCs. The origin of this receptor is a human donor with Susac syndrome. CDR3 sequence: CASSDRGNTIYF. CDR3 bases: TGTGCCAGCAGTGACCGAGGAAACACCATATATTTT.